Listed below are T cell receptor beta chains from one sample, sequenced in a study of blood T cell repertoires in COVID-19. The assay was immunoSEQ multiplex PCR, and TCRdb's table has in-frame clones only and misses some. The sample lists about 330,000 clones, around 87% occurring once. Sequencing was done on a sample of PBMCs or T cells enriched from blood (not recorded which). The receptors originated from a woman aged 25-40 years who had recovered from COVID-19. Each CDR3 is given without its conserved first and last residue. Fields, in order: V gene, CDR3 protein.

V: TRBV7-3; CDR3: ASSAWASGSRDTQY
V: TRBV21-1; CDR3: ASRGMKTGWGNTIY
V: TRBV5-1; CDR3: ASSPYLTGSSYNEQF
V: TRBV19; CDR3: ASSIGTASTDTQY
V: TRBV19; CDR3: ASQDRGLINEKLF
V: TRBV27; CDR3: ASSLRGQVRNEQY
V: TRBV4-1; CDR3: ASSRSLQGDYGYT
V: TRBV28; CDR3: ASPSETNEQF
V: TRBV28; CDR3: ASSFYYEQY
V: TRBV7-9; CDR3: ASSLEGGVNQPQH
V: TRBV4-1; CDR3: ASSRGQGLINYGYT
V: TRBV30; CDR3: AWSRWVRTERKLF
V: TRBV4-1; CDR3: ASSQPLQSNTEAF
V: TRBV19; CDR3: ASTLRGLAGGTDTQY
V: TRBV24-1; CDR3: ATSDGRDSRAYEQY
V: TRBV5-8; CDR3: ASSPPLSPLH
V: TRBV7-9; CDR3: ASSLDRRGLNTEAF
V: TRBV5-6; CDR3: ASSSRRRGNTEAF
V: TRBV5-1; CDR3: ASSLAGDQPQH
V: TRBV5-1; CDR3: ASSLTTGGTEAF
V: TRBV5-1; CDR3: ASSLDPRGSSGGELF
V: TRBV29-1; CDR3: SVSGLAGGGTQY